This TCR beta chain was captured by sequencing in a study of post-analysis software for immune sequencing data. Study-wide results and caveats: Several TRBV segments occurring more often in patients than controls included TRBV5-6, TRBV5-1 and TRBV20-1.

Built from TCR beta cDNA, the libraries had unique molecular identifiers in them. TCRdb fed the PCR reads into MiXCR, producing one record per CDR3 protein. This table holds 600,000 to 700,000 distinct CDR3 sequences, 55% to 70% found once. The germline V gene encodes CDR1 MNHEY and CDR2 SVGEGT. The V end was cut by 7 bases, the J end by 0 bases, with 3 bases between. This CDR3 comprises 11 residues. This clonotype has a handful of counts. Antigen unknown. This receptor was obtained from a girl aged 2 to 9 with multiple sclerosis. The chain carries TRBV6-2 or TRBV6-3 and TRBJ2-5; D is unclear. The sequenced material came from blood. The chain's CDR3 is CASTDQETQYF. The CDR3 DNA is TGTGCCAGCACCGACCAAGAGACCCAGTACTTC.